Each of the 27 T cell receptor beta chains below was sequenced from the same sample in a study of T cell responses to AZD1222 COVID-19 vaccine. The table came from immunoSEQ multiplex PCR; TCRdb's copy has only in-frame clones and leaves some out. The sample shows under 200,000 clones, over 80% of them seen only once. The sequences come from peripheral blood, collected on day 0 of MenACWY control vaccination. The receptors stem from an adult in good health.

This sequence joins TRBV6-5 and TRBJ2-1, with 7 bases that match TRBD1. The J segment lost 7 bases and the V segment lost 8 bases, leaving 5 bases of the junction unmatched. The CDR3 has 12 amino acids. Germline V lookup: CDR1 MNHEY, CDR2 SVGAGI. The CDR3 nucleotides read TGTGCCAGCGGGGACAGTTGGAATGAGCAGTTCTTC. It codes for CASGDSWNEQFF.

The V gene is TRBV18, the J gene TRBJ2-1; TRBD2 matches at 8 bases. Germline values: CDR1 KGHSH, CDR2 LQKENI. The V gene end was trimmed by 6 bases and the J gene end by 0 bases; junction bases not matched to a gene: 1. This CDR3 has 14 residues. CDR3 coding DNA: TGTGCCAGCTCCGGGACTAGCTCCTACAATGAGCAGTTCTTC. Translated, it gives CASSGTSSYNEQFF.

The V and J genes are TRBV4-1 and TRBJ2-1; tentative D call: TRBD1 (5 bases). Per germline, CDR1 MGHRA and CDR2 YSYEKL. V was trimmed by 1 base and J by 6 bases, leaving 16 bases between them. This CDR3 is 16 amino acids long. The CDR3 reads CASSQVGQGRSNEQFF. The DNA for the CDR3 is TGCGCCAGCAGCCAAGTCGGCCAGGGCAGGTCCAATGAGCAGTTCTTC.

The chain links TRBV29-1 to TRBJ2-6, with 7 nucleotides matching TRBD1. V shed 6 bases and J 0 bases; nucleotides not matched to a gene: 8. This CDR3 comprises 16 residues. Germline V CDR1 and CDR2: SQVTM, ANQGSEA. CDR3 nucleotides: TGCAGCGTCCAGGGGGACGGAAACTCTGGGGCCAACGTCCTGACTTTC. Translated, it gives CSVQGDGNSGANVLTF.

The chain joins TRBV7-8 to TRBJ2-2; D assignment may be TRBD1 or TRBD2 (5 bases each). The CDR3 is made up of 15 amino acids. Trimming took off 5 bases at V and 3 bases at J, with 13 bases between the two ends. Germline V gene lookup returns CDR1 SGHVS and CDR2 FQNEAQ. The CDR3 is CASSQTRDDTGELFF. The DNA for the CDR3 is TGTGCCAGCAGCCAAACCCGGGACGACACCGGGGAGCTGTTTTTT. The full variable domain, with the rest looked up from reference TRBV7-8 and TRBJ2-2, is GAGVSQSPRYKVAKRGQDVALRCDPISGHVSLFWYQQALGQGPEFLTYFQNEAQLDKSGLPSDRFFAERPEGSVSTLKIQRTQQEDSAVYLCASSQTRDDTGELFFGEGSRLTVL.

A few counts support this clone. This chain joins TRBV5-6 and TRBJ1-1, with D unclear. The CDR3 sequence is 13 residues long. The V end lost 3 bases, the J end lost 5 bases, and 11 bases lay between the germline ends. Germline CDR1 is SGHDT and CDR2 is YYEEEE. The CDR3 region is CASSSTGRTEAFF. CDR3 sequence (DNA): TGTGCCAGCAGCTCCACCGGGCGGACTGAAGCTTTCTTT.

The gene calls are TRBV4-1 and TRBJ2-7, with D perhaps being TRBD1 or TRBD2 (5 bases each). Germline-derived CDR1 and CDR2 are MGHRA and YSYEKL. The CDR3 spans 14 residues. V shed 2 bases and J shed 0 bases, with 8 bases lying between them. CDR3 protein: CASSQRDGSYEQYF. CDR3 DNA sequence: TGCGCCAGCAGCCAAAGGGACGGCTCCTACGAGCAGTACTTC.

The genes are TRBV7-2 and TRBJ2-3, with a possible D match to TRBD2 (6 bases). This CDR3 has 16 amino acids. CDR1 and CDR2 from the germline V gene are SGHTA and FQGNSA. V was clipped by 4 bases and J by 6 bases, with 20 bases between them. CDR3 protein: CASSYRGAGSGDTQYF. The CDR3 coding sequence is TGTGCCAGCAGCTACCGAGGGGCGGGATCGGGTGATACGCAGTATTTT.

The chain recombines TRBV5-5 with TRBJ2-2; possible D gene TRBD1, 5 bases. The V and J ends lost 0 bases and 5 bases respectively, with 11 bases between them. In germline, CDR1 is SGHKS, CDR2 YYEKEE (reference sequence). This CDR3 is 15 amino acids long. DNA of the CDR3: TGTGCCAGCAGCTTGGACCCAGGGTTGACCGGGGAGCTGTTTTTT. As protein: CASSLDPGLTGELFF.

The count of this clone is one. This chain links TRBV6-5 with TRBJ2-2, with 8 bases lining up with TRBD2. Germline V gene lookup returns CDR1 MNHEY and CDR2 SVGAGI. This CDR3 has 16 residues. V shed 0 bases, J shed 5 bases, and the junction held 5 bases outside the gene matches. CDR3: CASSYSGLAYTGELFF. CDR3 DNA: TGTGCCAGCAGTTACTCTGGACTAGCCTATACCGGGGAGCTGTTTTTT.

The CDR3 coding sequence is TGCGCCAGCAGCTTGTACTCGGGACAGAACACTGAAGCTTTCTTT. This encodes CASSLYSGQNTEAFF. The chain employs TRBV5-1 and TRBJ1-1, with D possibly being TRBD1 (6 bases). V lost 1 base and J 1 base, leaving 11 bases between the germline ends. The CDR3 totals 15 residues. The V gene's germline CDR1 is SGHRS and CDR2 YFSETQ.

The J gene is TRBJ1-6, the V gene TRBV9; D remains unclear. CDR3 length equals 15 residues. Germline V gene sequence: CDR1 SGDLS, CDR2 YYNGEE. The V end lost 0 bases, the J end lost 8 bases, and 12 bases lay between the germline ends. CDR3 bases: TGTGCCAGCAGCGTAGACTGGGGAAAAGATTCACCCCTCCACTTT. This codes for CASSVDWGKDSPLHF.

This rearrangement joins TRBV30 to TRBJ1-2; D is ambiguous. With 6 bases removed from V and 2 bases from J, the gap between germline ends came to 4 bases. The CDR3 consists of 10 residues. Germline loops: CDR1 GTSNPN, CDR2 SVGIG (reference sequence). CDR3 amino acids: CACQNYGYTF. CDR3 nucleotides: TGTGCCTGCCAGAACTATGGCTACACCTTC.

The rearrangement uses TRBV10-3 and TRBJ1-1, with 7 bases identical to TRBD1. The germline gives CDR1 ENHRY, CDR2 SYGVKD. Losses at the gene ends were 0 bases for V and 1 base for J; bases not matched to a gene: 11. The CDR3 has 18 amino acids. CDR3 nucleotides: TGTGCCATCAGTGAGTCGAATACAGGGGCGGGATCGAACACTGAAGCTTTCTTT. Translated: CAISESNTGAGSNTEAFF.

The CDR3 bases are TGCGCCAGCAAAACAGGCGGTTGGAATTCACCCCTCCACTTT. Translating gives CASKTGGWNSPLHF. The chain combines TRBV4-1 with TRBJ1-6; possibly TRBD1 for D (5 bases). Trimming pared 7 bases from V and 7 bases from J, leaving 14 bases between. Germline V gives CDR1 MGHRA, CDR2 YSYEKL. This CDR3 has 14 residues.

This clone was observed a single time. This chain links TRBV7-9 with TRBJ2-4; the D gene is possibly TRBD1 (5 bases). Between the trimmed V and J ends, which lost 4 bases and 3 bases, there was a span of 10 bases. There are 14 residues in the CDR3. In germline, CDR1 is SEHNR, CDR2 FQNEAQ (reference sequence). In DNA form, the CDR3 reads TGTGCCAGCAGCTCAAGGGGCGGCAAAAACATTCAGTACTTC. Translating gives CASSSRGGKNIQYF. The full variable domain, rest sourced from reference TRBV7-9 and TRBJ2-4, is DTGVSQNPRHKITKRGQNVTFRCDPISEHNRLYWYRQTLGQGPEFLTYFQNEAQLEKSRLLSDRFSAERPKGSFSTLEIQRTEQGDSAMYLCASSSRGGKNIQYFGAGTRLSVL.

The V call is TRBV29-1, the J call TRBJ2-7, with D perhaps TRBD2 (6 bases). The CDR3 sequence is 12 residues long. V lost 4 bases and J 2 bases, leaving 9 bases between the germline ends. The germline V gene encodes CDR1 SQVTM and CDR2 ANQGSEA. The CDR3: CSVVPGAYEQYF. CDR3 coding DNA: TGCAGCGTTGTTCCGGGAGCCTACGAGCAGTACTTC.

The chain combines TRBV28 with TRBJ1-6; D gene uncertain. V was cut by 6 bases and J by 8 bases, with 11 bases left in between. The CDR3 has 13 residues. Per germline, CDR1 MDHEN and CDR2 SYDVKM. The CDR3 nucleotides read TGTGCCAGCAGAACCCGTTCGCATTCACCCCTCCACTTT. Translating it yields CASRTRSHSPLHF.

The V and J genes are TRBV19 and TRBJ2-7, with D perhaps TRBD1 or TRBD2 (5 bases each). In germline, CDR1 is LNHDA, CDR2 SQIVND (reference sequence). This CDR3 contains 15 residues. The V and J ends lost 4 bases and 0 bases respectively, with 13 bases between them. The CDR3 nucleotides read TGTGCCAGTAGTACCTACCGGGACGTCTCCTACGAGCAGTACTTC. Its translation: CASSTYRDVSYEQYF. The full variable domain, with the rest looked up from reference TRBV19 and TRBJ2-7, is DGGITQSPKYLFRKEGQNVTLSCEQNLNHDAMYWYRQDPGQGLRLIYYSQIVNDFQKGDIAEGYSVSREKKESFPLTVTSAQKNPTAFYLCASSTYRDVSYEQYFGPGTRLTVT.

This clone showed up just a few times. The gene calls are TRBV6-5 and TRBJ1-6, with a possible D match to TRBD1 (5 bases). The V gene's germline CDR1 is MNHEY and CDR2 SVGAGI. The CDR3 runs 14 residues. Trimming cost V 9 bases and J 4 bases, with 13 bases left between them. As DNA, the CDR3 is TGTGCCAGTGAGAGGACATCGTATAATTCACCCCTCCACTTT. Translating gives CASERTSYNSPLHF.

The chain links TRBV19 to TRBJ2-1; 7 nucleotides agree with TRBD1. The CDR3 has 15 residues. V lost 7 bases, J lost 0 bases, and 6 bases stayed unmatched. Per germline, CDR1 LNHDA and CDR2 SQIVND (reference sequence). CDR3 region: CASTTDRSSYNEQFF. Here the CDR3 DNA reads TGTGCCAGTACCACGGACAGGTCCTCCTACAATGAGCAGTTCTTC.

The J gene is TRBJ1-4, the V gene TRBV18; possible D gene TRBD1, 6 bases. The V gene lost 6 bases and the J gene lost 2 bases, with 19 bases spanning the gap. The CDR3 covers 17 residues. Germline lookup yields CDR1 KGHSH and CDR2 LQKENI. DNA of the CDR3: TGTGCCAGCTCTCCGGAAGAGGGGGGAAGGACTAATGAAAAACTGTTTTTT. The encoded protein is CASSPEEGGRTNEKLFF.

The chain has TRBV23-1 and TRBJ2-1, with D possibly called TRBD1 or TRBD2 (6 bases each). TRBV23-1 is known as an ORF, though its function is uncertain. Trimming removed 0 bases at V and 0 bases at J, with 15 bases between. The CDR3 extends over 18 amino acids. The CDR3 reads CASSQSMGGPSSYNEQFF. The DNA of the CDR3 is TGCGCCAGCAGTCAATCGATGGGGGGCCCTAGCTCCTACAATGAGCAGTTCTTC.

CDR3 amino acids: CATSIRAGSGELFF. CDR3 DNA sequence: TGTGCCACCAGCATTCGAGCGGGATCCGGGGAGCTGTTTTTT. The chain carries TRBV15 and TRBJ2-2; 7 bases fit TRBD2. The trim removed 4 bases at V and 6 bases at J, leaving 5 bases unmatched. Germline V gene lookup returns CDR1 LNHNV and CDR2 YYDKDF (reference sequence). The CDR3 is 14 amino acids.

The chain employs TRBV27 and TRBJ1-2, with a possible D match to TRBD1 (5 bases). The CDR3 length is 12 residues. Germline values: CDR1 MNHEY, CDR2 SMNVEV (reference sequence). V shed 8 bases and J shed 4 bases, with 11 bases lying between them. The CDR3 here is CASHDSIYGYTF. The DNA for the CDR3 is TGTGCCAGCCATGACAGCATCTATGGCTACACCTTC.

This rearrangement joins TRBV28 to TRBJ1-2; 10 bases match TRBD1. Germline V gene sequence: CDR1 MDHEN, CDR2 SYDVKM. The CDR3 contains 14 residues. J gave up 8 bases and V 11 bases, and 14 bases lay outside the gene matches. Here the CDR3 reads CASRQGASTWGYTF. The CDR3 DNA reads as TGTGCCTCGCGACAGGGGGCGTCCACGTGGGGCTACACCTTC.

The chain joins TRBV12-3 or TRBV12-4 to TRBJ1-1; tentative D call: TRBD1 (6 bases). V lost 5 bases and J 4 bases, leaving 11 bases between the germline ends. The CDR3 has 13 amino acids. For the CDR3, the DNA is TGTGCCAGCAGTCGACAGGTTGGCACTGAAGCTTTCTTT. This sequence encodes CASSRQVGTEAFF.